This is a list of T cell receptor beta chains from one sample in a study of T cell changes during pregnancy in multiple sclerosis. Assay used: immunoSEQ multiplex PCR; TCRdb lists only in-frame clones, some missing. Among about 8,500 clones listed, roughly 87% were seen once. Here the sequenced sample was CD8+ T cells from peripheral blood mononuclear cells, taken in the first trimester of pregnancy. The origin of the receptors is a female donor in good health, enrolled as a control in a pregnancy study. The CDR3 runs from the conserved cysteine through the conserved F or W. The D gene is left open where the match is weak. Size is omitted from some rows. Given values are once, few, many or a class for expanded clones.

TRBD2,.,TRBJ2-7,TRBV4-1,CASSQPSASGSYEQYF,TGCGCCAGCAGCCAACCATCGGCTAGCGGGAGCTACGAGCAGTACTTC
.,once,TRBJ2-7,TRBV2,CASSKLLGAGVYEQYF,TGTGCCAGCAGTAAACTCCTGGGGGCGGGGGTTTACGAGCAGTACTTC
.,.,TRBJ2-7,TRBV28,CASSPAYEQYF,TGTGCCAGCAGTCCCGCCTACGAGCAGTACTTC
TRBD1,few,TRBJ1-5,TRBV7-9,CASSKGGTAYHF,TGTGCCAGCAGCAAGGGCGGGACAGCATACCATTTT
TRBD2,.,TRBJ2-7,TRBV4-1,CASTQGLAASYEQYF,TGCGCCAGCACCCAAGGACTAGCGGCCTCCTACGAGCAGTACTTC
TRBD1,.,TRBJ2-1,TRBV2,CASSEGQQNEQFF,TGTGCCAGCAGTGAGGGACAGCAGAATGAGCAGTTCTTC
TRBD1,.,TRBJ1-2,TRBV28,CASSRQGNYGYTF,TGTGCCAGCAGCCGACAGGGGAACTATGGCTACACCTTC
.,.,TRBJ1-1,TRBV9,CASSVEGVMNTEAFF,TGTGCCAGCAGCGTAGAGGGGGTAATGAACACTGAAGCTTTCTTT
.,.,TRBJ1-5,TRBV27,CASSLSGAEYQPQHF,TGTGCCAGCAGTTTATCAGGGGCGGAATATCAGCCCCAGCATTTT
TRBD2,.,TRBJ2-7,TRBV19,CASSFTSGGPYEQYF,TGTGCCAGTAGTTTCACTAGCGGGGGTCCCTACGAGCAGTACTTC
.,.,TRBJ1-2,TRBV2,CASSLDFGYTF,TGTGCCAGCAGTTTGGACTTCGGCTACACCTTC
TRBD1,.,TRBJ2-1,TRBV7-9,CASSWDRGSYNEQFF,TGTGCCAGCAGCTGGGACAGGGGTTCCTACAATGAGCAGTTCTTC
TRBD1,.,TRBJ2-1,TRBV7-9,CASSPGTGGFDEQFF,TGTGCCAGCAGCCCGGGGACAGGGGGGTTCGATGAGCAGTTCTTC
TRBD1,once,TRBJ2-3,TRBV28,CASSLWTPGQGADTQYF,TGTGCCAGCAGTTTATGGACACCGGGACAGGGCGCAGATACGCAGTATTTT
.,.,TRBJ1-1,TRBV5-1,CAAGWEGATEAFF,TGCGCCGCTGGGTGGGAGGGAGCCACTGAAGCTTTCTTT
.,.,TRBJ2-7,TRBV9,CASSVGDFPYEQYF,TGTGCCAGCAGCGTAGGGGACTTCCCCTACGAGCAGTACTTC
.,.,TRBJ1-1,TRBV6-6,CASSLGGGTEAFF,TGTGCCAGCAGTTTAGGGGGGGGAACTGAAGCTTTCTTT